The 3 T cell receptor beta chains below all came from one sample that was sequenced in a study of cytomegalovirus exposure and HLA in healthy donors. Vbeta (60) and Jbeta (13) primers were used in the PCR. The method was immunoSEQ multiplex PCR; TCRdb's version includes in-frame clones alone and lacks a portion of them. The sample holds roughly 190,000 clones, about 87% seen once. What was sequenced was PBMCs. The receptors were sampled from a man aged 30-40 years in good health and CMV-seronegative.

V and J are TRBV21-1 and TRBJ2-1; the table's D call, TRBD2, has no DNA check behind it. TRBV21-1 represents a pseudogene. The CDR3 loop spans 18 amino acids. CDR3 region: CASSKDLPLGNKHNEQFF. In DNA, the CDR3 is TGTGCCAGCAGCAAAGATCTCCCACTAGGGAATAAACACAATGAGCAGTTCTTC.

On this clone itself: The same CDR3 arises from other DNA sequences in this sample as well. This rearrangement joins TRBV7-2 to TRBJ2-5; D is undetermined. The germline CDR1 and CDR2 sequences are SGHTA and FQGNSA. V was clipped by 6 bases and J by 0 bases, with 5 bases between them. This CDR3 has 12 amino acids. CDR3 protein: CASSPYQETQYF. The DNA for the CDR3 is TGTGCCAGCAGTCCGTACCAAGAGACCCAGTACTTC.

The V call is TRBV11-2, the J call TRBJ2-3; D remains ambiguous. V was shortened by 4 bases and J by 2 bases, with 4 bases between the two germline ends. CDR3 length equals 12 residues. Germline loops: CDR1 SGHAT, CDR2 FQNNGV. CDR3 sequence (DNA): TGTGCCAGCAGCTCGTTCACAGATACGCAGTATTTT. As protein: CASSSFTDTQYF.